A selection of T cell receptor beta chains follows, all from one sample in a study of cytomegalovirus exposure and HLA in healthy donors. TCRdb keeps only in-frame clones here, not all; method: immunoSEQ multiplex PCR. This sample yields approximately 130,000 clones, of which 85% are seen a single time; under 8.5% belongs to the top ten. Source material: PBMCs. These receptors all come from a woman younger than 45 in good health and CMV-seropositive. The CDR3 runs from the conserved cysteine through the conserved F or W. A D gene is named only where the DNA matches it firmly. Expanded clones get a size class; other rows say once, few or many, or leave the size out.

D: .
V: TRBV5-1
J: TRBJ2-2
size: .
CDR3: CASSLEYRASAWAGELFF
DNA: TGCGCCAGCAGCTTGGAATATAGAGCGTCGGCCTGGGCCGGGGAGCTGTTTTTT

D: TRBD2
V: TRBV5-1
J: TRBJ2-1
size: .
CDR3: CASSLEGLAARGEQFF
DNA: TGCGCCAGCAGCTTGGAAGGACTAGCGGCTAGGGGCGAGCAGTTCTTC

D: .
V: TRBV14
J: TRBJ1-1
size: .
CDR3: CASSRQIEAFF
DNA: TGTGCCAGCAGTCGACAAATTGAAGCTTTCTTT

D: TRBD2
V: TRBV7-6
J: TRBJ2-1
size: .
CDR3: CASSLLRGSYNEQFF
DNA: TGTGCCAGCAGCTTATTGCGGGGGTCCTACAATGAGCAGTTCTTC

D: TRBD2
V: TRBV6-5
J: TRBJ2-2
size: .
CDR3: CASSGAGVTGELFF
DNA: TGTGCCAGCAGTGGAGCGGGAGTTACCGGGGAGCTGTTTTTT

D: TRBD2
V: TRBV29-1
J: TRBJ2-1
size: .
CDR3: CSALAGTYNEQFF
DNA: TGCAGCGCACTAGCGGGGACCTACAATGAGCAGTTCTTC

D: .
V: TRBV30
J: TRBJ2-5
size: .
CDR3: CACVPYQETQYF
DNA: TGTGCCTGCGTCCCGTACCAAGAGACCCAGTACTTC

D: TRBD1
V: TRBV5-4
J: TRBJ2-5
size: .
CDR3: CASSTGTGIQETQYF
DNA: TGTGCCAGCAGCACCGGGACAGGGATTCAAGAGACCCAGTACTTC

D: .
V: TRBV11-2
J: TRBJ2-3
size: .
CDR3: CASSLGPWGHTQYF
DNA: TGTGCCAGCAGCTTAGGCCCTTGGGGGCATACGCAGTATTTT

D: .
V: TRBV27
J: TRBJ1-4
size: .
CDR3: CASSGQINEKLFF
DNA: TGTGCCAGCAGTGGGCAGATTAATGAAAAACTGTTTTTT

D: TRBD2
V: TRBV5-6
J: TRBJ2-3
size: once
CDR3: CASSSRGEPGDTQYF
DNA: TGTGCCAGCAGCTCCCGGGGGGAGCCGGGAGATACGCAGTATTTT

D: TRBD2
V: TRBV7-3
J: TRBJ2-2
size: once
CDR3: CASSSLAATGELFF
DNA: TGTGCCAGCAGCTCACTAGCGGCCACCGGGGAGCTGTTTTTT

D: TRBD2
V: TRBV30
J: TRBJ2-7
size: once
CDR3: CAWSGGANYEQYF
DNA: TGTGCCTGGAGCGGGGGGGCAAATTACGAGCAGTACTTC

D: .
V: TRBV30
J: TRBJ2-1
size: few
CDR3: CAWTGSQGSYNEQFF
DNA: TGTGCCTGGACCGGGTCCCAAGGCTCCTACAATGAGCAGTTCTTC

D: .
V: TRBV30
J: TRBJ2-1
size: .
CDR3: CASRRGGVLRVGNEQFF
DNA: TGTGCCAGCCGGAGAGGGGGTGTGTTACGAGTTGGCAATGAGCAGTTCTTC

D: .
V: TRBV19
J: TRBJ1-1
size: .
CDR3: CASSSQAGKNTEAFF
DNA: TGTGCCAGTAGTTCTCAGGCAGGGAAGAACACTGAAGCTTTCTTT

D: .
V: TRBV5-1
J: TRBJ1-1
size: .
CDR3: CASSLGHPRTTEAFF
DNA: TGCGCCAGCAGCTTGGGGCACCCTCGAACCACTGAAGCTTTCTTT

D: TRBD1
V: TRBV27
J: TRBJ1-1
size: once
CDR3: CASSFGTDYMNTEAFF
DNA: TGTGCCAGCAGCTTTGGGACAGACTACATGAACACTGAAGCTTTCTTT

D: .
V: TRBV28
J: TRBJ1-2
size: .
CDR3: CASSSRTRTANYGYTF
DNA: TGTGCCAGCAGTTCCCGGACTCGGACAGCTAACTATGGCTACACCTTC

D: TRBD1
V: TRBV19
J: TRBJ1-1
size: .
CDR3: CASSTTGGSTEAFF
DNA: TGTGCCAGTAGTACAACAGGGGGAAGCACTGAAGCTTTCTTT

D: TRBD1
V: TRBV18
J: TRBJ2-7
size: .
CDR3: CASSPPGQGYEQYF
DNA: TGTGCCAGCTCACCACCGGGACAGGGCTACGAGCAGTACTTC

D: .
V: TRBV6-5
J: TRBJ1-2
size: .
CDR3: CASSPEGVIGYTF
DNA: TGTGCCAGCAGCCCCGAGGGAGTGATTGGCTACACCTTC

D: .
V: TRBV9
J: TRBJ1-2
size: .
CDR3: CASSRGHREDGYTF
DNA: TGTGCCAGCAGCCGAGGACACCGCGAAGATGGCTACACCTTC

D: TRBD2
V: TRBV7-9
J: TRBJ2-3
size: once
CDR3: CASSSLLAGETDTQYF
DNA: TGTGCCAGCAGCTCCCTACTAGCGGGAGAGACAGATACGCAGTATTTT

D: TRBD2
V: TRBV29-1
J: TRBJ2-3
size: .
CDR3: CSVAALLAEPTDTQYF
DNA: TGCAGCGTTGCCGCCTTACTAGCGGAACCCACAGATACGCAGTATTTT

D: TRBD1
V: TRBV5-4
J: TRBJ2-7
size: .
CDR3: CASSPAPLRQGGGEQYF
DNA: TGTGCCAGCAGCCCCGCCCCACTCCGACAGGGTGGTGGGGAGCAGTACTTC

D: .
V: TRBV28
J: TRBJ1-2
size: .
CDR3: CASSPPPQGDYGYTF
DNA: TGTGCCAGCAGTCCCCCCCCGCAGGGCGACTATGGCTACACCTTC

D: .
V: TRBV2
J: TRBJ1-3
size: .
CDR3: CASSLDFGNTIYF
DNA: TGTGCCAGCAGTCTGGACTTTGGAAACACCATATATTTT

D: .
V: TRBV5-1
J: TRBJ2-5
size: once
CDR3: CASSLFGGEETQYF
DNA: TGCGCCAGCAGCTTGTTTGGCGGGGAAGAGACCCAGTACTTC

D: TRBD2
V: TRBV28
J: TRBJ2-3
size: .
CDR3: CASSSLAGGTTDTQYF
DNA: TGTGCCAGCAGTTCCTTAGCGGGGGGTACCACAGATACGCAGTATTTT

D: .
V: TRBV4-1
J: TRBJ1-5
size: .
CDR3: CASSQGTAHQPQHF
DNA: TGCGCCAGCAGCCAAGGGACAGCCCATCAGCCCCAGCATTTT

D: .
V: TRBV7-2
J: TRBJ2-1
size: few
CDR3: CASSSRQPNEQFF
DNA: TGTGCCAGCAGCTCCCGACAGCCCAATGAGCAGTTCTTC

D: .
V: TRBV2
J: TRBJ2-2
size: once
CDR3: CASAGAATGELFF
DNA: TGTGCCAGCGCGGGGGCCGCGACCGGGGAGCTGTTTTTT

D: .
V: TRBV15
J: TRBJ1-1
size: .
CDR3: CATSRGGGSRGEAFF
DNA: TGTGCCACCAGCAGGGGAGGGGGTAGTAGGGGTGAAGCTTTCTTT

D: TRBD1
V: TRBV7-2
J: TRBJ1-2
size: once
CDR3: CASSLGGQGRLGGYTF
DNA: TGTGCCAGCAGCTTAGGGGGACAGGGGCGATTAGGAGGCTACACCTTC

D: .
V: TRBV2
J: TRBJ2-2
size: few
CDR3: CASSSPTGTGELFF
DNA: TGTGCCAGCAGTAGCCCTACAGGCACCGGGGAGCTGTTTTTT

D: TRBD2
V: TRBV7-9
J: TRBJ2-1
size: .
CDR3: CASSLASGLRNEQFF
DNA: TGTGCCAGCAGCTTGGCTAGCGGTCTCCGCAATGAGCAGTTCTTC

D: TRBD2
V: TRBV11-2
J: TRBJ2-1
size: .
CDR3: CASSLSAGEYNEQFF
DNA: TGTGCCAGCAGCTTGTCGGCGGGAGAATACAATGAGCAGTTCTTC

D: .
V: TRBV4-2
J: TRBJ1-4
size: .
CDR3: CASRNLGANEKLFF
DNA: TGTGCCAGCAGAAACCTAGGGGCTAATGAAAAACTGTTTTTT

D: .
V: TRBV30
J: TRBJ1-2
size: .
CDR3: CAWSVGGGYTF
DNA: TGTGCCTGGAGTGTAGGGGGTGGCTACACCTTC

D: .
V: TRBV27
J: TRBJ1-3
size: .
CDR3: CASARFPGNTIYF
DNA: TGTGCCAGCGCCAGGTTCCCTGGAAACACCATATATTTT

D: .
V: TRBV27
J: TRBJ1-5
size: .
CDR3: CASSLTGSNQPQHF
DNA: TGTGCCAGCAGCTTAACAGGAAGCAATCAGCCCCAGCATTTT

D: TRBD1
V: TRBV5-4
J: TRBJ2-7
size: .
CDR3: CASRGQNSYEQYF
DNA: TGTGCCAGCAGGGGACAGAACTCCTACGAGCAGTACTTC

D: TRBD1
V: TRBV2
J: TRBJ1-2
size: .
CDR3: CASSLFGRQGGGYTF
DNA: TGTGCCAGCAGCCTCTTCGGAAGGCAGGGGGGTGGCTACACCTTC

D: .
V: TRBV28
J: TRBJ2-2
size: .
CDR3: CASSLGRGRGHTGELFF
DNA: TGTGCCAGCAGTTTAGGGAGGGGCAGGGGACACACCGGGGAGCTGTTTTTT

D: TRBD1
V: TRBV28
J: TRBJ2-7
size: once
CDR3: CASSLPARQGLVEQYF
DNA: TGTGCCAGCAGTTTACCCGCCCGACAGGGTCTTGTGGAGCAGTACTTC

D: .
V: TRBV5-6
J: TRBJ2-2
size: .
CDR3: CASSPWGVTTGELFF
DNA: TGTGCCAGCAGCCCCTGGGGGGTGACCACCGGGGAGCTGTTTTTT

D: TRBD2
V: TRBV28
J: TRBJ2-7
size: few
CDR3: CASSLHRSLAGLRIPLEQYF
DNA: TGTGCCAGCAGTTTACATCGTTCACTAGCGGGCCTCAGGATCCCTCTAGAGCAGTACTTC

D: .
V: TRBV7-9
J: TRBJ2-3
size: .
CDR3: CASSLGAGSMVDTQYF
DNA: TGTGCCAGCAGCTTAGGGGCGGGGAGTATGGTAGATACGCAGTATTTT

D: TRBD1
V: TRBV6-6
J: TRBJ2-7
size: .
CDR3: CASSSTGGPYEQYF
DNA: TGTGCCAGCAGTTCGACAGGGGGCCCCTACGAGCAGTACTTC

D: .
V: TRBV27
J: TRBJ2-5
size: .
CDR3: CAPRQDPKGETQYF
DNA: TGTGCCCCTAGACAGGACCCCAAGGGAGAGACCCAGTACTTC

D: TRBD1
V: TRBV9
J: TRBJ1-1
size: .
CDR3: CASSARDRTEAFF
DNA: TGTGCCAGCAGCGCCCGGGACAGAACTGAAGCTTTCTTT

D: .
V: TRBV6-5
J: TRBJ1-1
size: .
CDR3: CASSSLTANTEAFF
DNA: TGTGCCAGCAGTTCCCTCACAGCGAACACTGAAGCTTTCTTT

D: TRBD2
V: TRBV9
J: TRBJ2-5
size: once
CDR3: CASSAGTSGGETQYF
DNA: TGTGCCAGCAGCGCAGGGACTAGCGGGGGGGAGACCCAGTACTTC

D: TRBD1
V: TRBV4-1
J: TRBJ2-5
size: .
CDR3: CASSQSDRGETQYF
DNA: TGCGCCAGCAGCCAGTCAGACAGGGGGGAGACCCAGTACTTC

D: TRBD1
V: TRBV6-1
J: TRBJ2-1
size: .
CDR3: CASSEPGTGSYNEQFF
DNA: TGTGCCAGCAGTGAACCCGGGACAGGCTCCTACAATGAGCAGTTCTTC

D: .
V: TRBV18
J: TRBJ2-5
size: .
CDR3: CASSPTTKETQYF
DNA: TGTGCCAGCTCACCAACCACTAAAGAGACCCAGTACTTC

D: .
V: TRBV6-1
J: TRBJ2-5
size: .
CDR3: CASSERGGPQETQYF
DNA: TGTGCCAGCAGTGAGAGGGGGGGGCCTCAAGAGACCCAGTACTTC

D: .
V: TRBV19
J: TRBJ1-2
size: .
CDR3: CASASGLSSGGYTF
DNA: TGTGCCAGCGCCTCGGGGCTTTCAAGCGGGGGCTACACCTTC